The TCR beta chain described here comes from a study of PD-1 blockade in classical Hodgkin lymphoma. Findings and limits, study-wide: Relapsed/refractory patients reportedly had lower baseline diversity than newly diagnosed patients. The diversity seen at baseline in complete responders resembled that of newly diagnosed patients. By C4D1, CD4+ diversity increased significantly, especially in complete responders. Among the patients, those starting nivolumab under 1 year after ASCT were excluded.

Repertoires were generated with immunoSEQ multiplex PCR, while TCRdb's copy carries only in-frame clones and drops some. The sample carries over 5,500 clones, approximately 85% recorded once. This clone was observed once. The antigen remains undetermined. The germline V gene encodes CDR1 SGHTA and CDR2 FQGNSA. The CDR3 consists of 16 residues. The ends lost 4 bases at V and 12 bases at J; junction bases unmatched: 12. Autologous stem cell transplantation was followed by relapse in every patient, and brentuximab vedotin exposure varied. The sequencing used peripheral blood mononuclear cells (PBMCs), collected at baseline. This clonotype was sampled from a human donor with classical Hodgkin lymphoma. The rearrangement joins TRBV7-2 to TRBJ1-6; 10 bases align to TRBD1. The CDR3 here is CASSSMTAGQGIPLHF. The CDR3 bases are TGTGCCAGCAGCTCTATGACAGCGGGACAGGGGATACCCCTCCACTTT.